Listed below are T cell receptor beta chains from one sample, sequenced in a study of T cell repertoires in cytomegalovirus infection. MiXCR, applied by TCRdb to the reads, yields one record per CDR3 protein. The sample records under 350,000 distinct CDR3 sequences, 9% to 9.5% being singletons. Sequenced material: PBMCs. These receptors were taken from a human donor in good health (CMV status not recorded). Some clones in this sample may be carry-over from other donors' samples. Each CDR3 is given with its conserved first and last residue. The D gene is left open where the match is weak. For some rows the clone size is stated as once, few or many, or as a class when expanded; others skip it.

v_call,clone_size,d_call,j_call,cdr3_nt,cdr3_aa
TRBV5-1,-,-,TRBJ2-1,TGCGCCAGCAGCCCGGACGGCCAGTCCTACAATGAGCAGTTCTTC,CASSPDGQSYNEQFF
TRBV7-9,-,TRBD1,TRBJ1-1,TGTGCCAGCAGCCTACAGGGGGGAATGACTGAAGCTTTCTTT,CASSLQGGMTEAFF
TRBV7-2,many,TRBD2,TRBJ2-1,TGTGCCAGCAGCTTGACTAGCGGGCTTCCCTACAATGAGCAGTTCTTC,CASSLTSGLPYNEQFF
TRBV7-6,many,-,TRBJ1-3,TGTGCCAGCAGCTTAGTACCAGCCGCTTCTGGAAACACCATATATTTT,CASSLVPAASGNTIYF
TRBV7-2,many,-,TRBJ2-1,TGTGCCAGCAGCTTAGAAGGTGAGCAGTTCTTC,CASSLEGEQFF
TRBV7-6,many,TRBD2,TRBJ2-5,TGTGCCAGCAGCGCTCGACTAGCGGTTCAAGAGACCCAGTACTTC,CASSARLAVQETQYF
TRBV25-1,-,-,TRBJ2-7,TGTGCCAGCAGTGACGGTGAGCAGTACTTC,CASSDGEQYF
TRBV12-3/TRBV12-4,-,-,TRBJ2-4,TGTGCCAGCCGGGTGGGGATCAACATTCAGTACTTC,CASRVGINIQYF
TRBV19,-,-,TRBJ1-5,TGTGCCAGTAGACCCGGTAGCAATCAGCCCCAGCATTTT,CASRPGSNQPQHF
TRBV7-2,few,-,TRBJ2-7,TGTGCCAGCAGCAGTCCAGGGTTTGAAGAGCAGTACTTC,CASSSPGFEEQYF
TRBV18,few,-,TRBJ1-6,TGTGCCAGCTCACCAGACAGAAGTTCACCCCTCCACTTT,CASSPDRSSPLHF
TRBV12-3/TRBV12-4,many,TRBD2,TRBJ2-1,TGTGCCAGCAGGTTACTAGCGGGAGTTGCCAATGAGCAGTTCTTC,CASRLLAGVANEQFF
TRBV20-1,few,-,TRBJ2-7,TGCAGTGCTAGTTTTAGCGGAAACTACGAGCAGTACTTC,CSASFSGNYEQYF
TRBV7-2,many,-,TRBJ1-5,TGTGCCAGCAGCTCGGTGAGGACCATTGGGAATCAGCCCCAGCATTTT,CASSSVRTIGNQPQHF
TRBV6-1,many,TRBD1,TRBJ2-2,TGTGCCAGCAGGCGGACAGGGGCGAACACCGGGGAGCTGTTTTTT,CASRRTGANTGELFF
TRBV7-2,many,-,TRBJ2-1,TGTGCCAGCAGCTTAGCGTCCGGGACTTACAATGAGCAGTTCTTC,CASSLASGTYNEQFF